This T cell receptor beta chain derives from a study of TIL therapy for anti-PD-1-resistant metastatic lung cancer listed by TCRdb under 2021. Broadly, across the study: Among the enrolled patients, the median age was nearly 55 years (range roughly 35-75), and the median tumor PD-L1 proportion score was around 6%. The cohort was composed predominantly of lung adenocarcinoma, with a few EGFR-mutant and two ALK-rearranged tumors included, and half of patients were identified as current or former smokers. Across the cohort, whole-exome sequencing showed a median non-synonymous tumor mutation burden of 1.5 mutations per megabase. Clonotypes were tracked across tumor, expanded TIL product and serial blood samples by T cell receptor beta sequencing of tumor and peripheral blood. What the study reported, not specific to this receptor: Compared with baseline intratumoral T cells, expanded TIL cultures were more clonal and less diverse (median clonality roughly 6% vs 31%, p < 0.0001). The study protocol defined all tumor marker inferences as exploratory. Because the cohort was highly selected, with more treatment-naive, never-smoker and oncogene-addicted patients than is typical, generalizability is limited. Clonal turnover during TIL culture was high, and many clones enriched in the product were not detected in the baseline tumor, suggesting clonal contraction rather than faithful expansion.

This clone has a single count. What this receptor recognizes is not known. No much larger clone exists at a distance of one base, and base qualities are not known. This sample's time point label indicates: pre-treatment sample, taken before nivolumab and TIL therapy. Excised metastases, mostly pleural nodules or supraclavicular lymph nodes, were used as baseline tumor samples and were taken from the same resection from which TIL were grown. Before any PD-1/PD-L1 blockade was given, tumors were harvested, nivolumab was then administered, and patients who progressed went on to receive lymphodepletion, an infusion of expanded TIL, and IL-2. Adults with stage 4 NSCLC were enrolled from late 2017 to early 2020 in a dual-center phase I trial. The samples were drawn from an open-label, single-arm phase I trial testing tumor-infiltrating lymphocyte therapy combined with nivolumab in advanced non-small cell lung cancer. Portions of each resected tumor were snap-frozen in liquid nitrogen and stored at -80 °C. Using laser-capture macrodissection, tumor regions of interest were selected on H&E sections, then pulverized into roughly 14 mg aliquots and extracted using Qiagen Allprep kits.

TCR beta CDR3 regions were amplified from genomic DNA with the immunoSEQ v3 hsTCRB kit using bias-controlled multiplex PCR. TCR libraries were sequenced on an Illumina NextSeq 500 to 2 million to 2.5 million read pairs for survey level or 5-6 million for deep level. From the authors' description of their analysis: V, D and J genes were assigned, non-productive sequences were removed, and clonality was reported by immunoSEQ Analyzer software. Repertoires were compared by productive Simpson clonality and by the Morisita overlap index of productive TRB rearrangements between infused TIL and blood. TCRdb retrieved this table from immuneACCESS and kept in-frame rearrangements only. Not all clones are present; in checked studies, unresolved V genes account for under half, and no reason is known for the remainder. V, J and clone size are taken as reported in that table, and D and trimming were inferred from the DNA itself. The sample includes 25,000 to 30,000 clones, with around 70% observed a single time. Together, the top ten hold about 7.4% of the sample.

CDR1 and CDR2 (SGHAT, FQNNGV) derive from the germline V gene. From the cysteine through the phenylalanine, the CDR3 covers 12 amino acids. The sequence is cut down to CDR3 DNA, 36 bases in frame from base 1. V drops 4 bases and J drops 10 bases, leaving 11 bases in between. This specimen was tumor tissue, taken at baseline. This TCR was sampled from a person aged 25 to 79 with non-small cell lung cancer. The chain was built from TRBV11-2 and TRBJ2-1; the D segment could be TRBD1, given 7 matching bases. The sequenced DNA is TGTGCCAGCAGCTCCCAGGGGGGCGAGCAGTTCTTC. Its amino acids are CASSSQGGEQFF.